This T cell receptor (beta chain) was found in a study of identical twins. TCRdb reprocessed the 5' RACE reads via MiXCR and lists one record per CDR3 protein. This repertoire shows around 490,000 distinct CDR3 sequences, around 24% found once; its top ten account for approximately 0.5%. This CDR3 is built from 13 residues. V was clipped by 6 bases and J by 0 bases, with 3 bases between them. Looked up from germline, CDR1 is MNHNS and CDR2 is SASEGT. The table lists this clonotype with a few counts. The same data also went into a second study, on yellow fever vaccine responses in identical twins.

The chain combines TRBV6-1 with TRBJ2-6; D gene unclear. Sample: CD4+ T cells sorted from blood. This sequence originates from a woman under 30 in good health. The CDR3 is CASSVSGANVLTF. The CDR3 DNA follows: TGTGCCAGCAGCGTCTCTGGGGCCAACGTCCTGACTTTC.